Listed below are T cell receptor beta chains from one sample, sequenced in a study of shared clonotypes between healthy human individuals. The table came from immunoSEQ multiplex PCR; TCRdb's copy has only in-frame clones and leaves some out. The repertoire includes about 1 million clones, about 77% of them detected once, and over 1.3% sits in the top ten. The specimen sequenced was memory CD4+ T cells sorted from blood. The receptors shown here come from a man younger than 35 in good health. CDR3s include the opening cysteine and the closing phenylalanine or tryptophan. Each record gives: J gene, V gene, clone size, CDR3 protein. Clone size is not always given. Where it is, it says once, few, many or a class for expanded clones.

j_call: TRBJ1-2; v_call: TRBV7-9; clone_size: -; cdr3_aa: CASSSARDRQGYTF
j_call: TRBJ2-7; v_call: TRBV7-9; clone_size: -; cdr3_aa: CASSLGRGDSFFYEQYF
j_call: TRBJ1-1; v_call: TRBV2; clone_size: -; cdr3_aa: CASTLDITKTEAFF
j_call: TRBJ1-4; v_call: TRBV15; clone_size: -; cdr3_aa: CATSRDLGADERNEKLFF
j_call: TRBJ2-7; v_call: TRBV7-9; clone_size: -; cdr3_aa: CASSLRDTSGGYEQYF
j_call: TRBJ2-2; v_call: TRBV7-3; clone_size: -; cdr3_aa: CASTQGANTGELFF
j_call: TRBJ2-5; v_call: TRBV14; clone_size: -; cdr3_aa: CASSQVWETQYF
j_call: TRBJ1-2; v_call: TRBV6-1; clone_size: -; cdr3_aa: CASWTGLYGYTF
j_call: TRBJ1-6; v_call: TRBV6-1; clone_size: -; cdr3_aa: CASSVNRGEALHF
j_call: TRBJ2-5; v_call: TRBV5-1; clone_size: -; cdr3_aa: CASSLGSTGASQETQYF
j_call: TRBJ2-1; v_call: TRBV11-2; clone_size: -; cdr3_aa: CASSLEGQGFVEQFF
j_call: TRBJ2-7; v_call: TRBV28; clone_size: -; cdr3_aa: CASSPAGSYEQYF
j_call: TRBJ2-3; v_call: TRBV7-2; clone_size: few; cdr3_aa: CASSPGRRTTDTQYF
j_call: TRBJ1-5; v_call: TRBV28; clone_size: few; cdr3_aa: CASTSGFNQPQHF
j_call: TRBJ2-3; v_call: TRBV14; clone_size: -; cdr3_aa: CASSQVRDTQYF
j_call: TRBJ2-7; v_call: TRBV9; clone_size: -; cdr3_aa: CASSRRRDGDEQYF
j_call: TRBJ2-1; v_call: TRBV5-1; clone_size: -; cdr3_aa: CASSLLAFSYNEQFF
j_call: TRBJ1-4; v_call: TRBV19; clone_size: many; cdr3_aa: CASSQGAEEKLFF
j_call: TRBJ1-3; v_call: TRBV7-2; clone_size: -; cdr3_aa: CASSLAGGFSGNTIYF
j_call: TRBJ2-3; v_call: TRBV5-1; clone_size: few; cdr3_aa: CASRGPRMTDTQYF
j_call: TRBJ2-7; v_call: TRBV5-1; clone_size: -; cdr3_aa: CASSFYSGPPYEQYF
j_call: TRBJ1-2; v_call: TRBV28; clone_size: -; cdr3_aa: CAREDPNYGYTF
j_call: TRBJ2-5; v_call: TRBV2; clone_size: once; cdr3_aa: CASSLQLAVEIQYF
j_call: TRBJ2-1; v_call: TRBV11-3; clone_size: few; cdr3_aa: CASSLSGGGYNEQFF
j_call: TRBJ2-3; v_call: TRBV7-2; clone_size: -; cdr3_aa: CASTPEDTQYF
j_call: TRBJ2-1; v_call: TRBV27; clone_size: -; cdr3_aa: CASRGRGFEQFF
j_call: TRBJ1-2; v_call: TRBV6-1; clone_size: -; cdr3_aa: CATEPQGARGYTF
j_call: TRBJ2-5; v_call: TRBV23-1; clone_size: -; cdr3_aa: CASRRKLETQYF
j_call: TRBJ1-4; v_call: TRBV5-1; clone_size: -; cdr3_aa: CASSLAGREKLFF
j_call: TRBJ2-5; v_call: TRBV28; clone_size: -; cdr3_aa: CASSLSRLAGGQTQETQYF
j_call: TRBJ1-2; v_call: TRBV19; clone_size: few; cdr3_aa: CASSSSTGGGYGYTF
j_call: TRBJ1-2; v_call: TRBV9; clone_size: -; cdr3_aa: CASSAGTGHYGYTF
j_call: TRBJ2-3; v_call: TRBV19; clone_size: -; cdr3_aa: CASRGLGSTDTQYF
j_call: TRBJ2-1; v_call: TRBV1; clone_size: -; cdr3_aa: CTSSQQFF
j_call: TRBJ1-1; v_call: TRBV5-1; clone_size: once; cdr3_aa: CASSPLTTGSGAEAFF
j_call: TRBJ1-4; v_call: TRBV4-1; clone_size: -; cdr3_aa: CASRDPRGPATNEKLFF
j_call: TRBJ2-3; v_call: TRBV7-6; clone_size: -; cdr3_aa: CASSLGRLTDTQYF
j_call: TRBJ2-1; v_call: TRBV30; clone_size: -; cdr3_aa: CAWSVGLIEQFF
j_call: TRBJ2-7; v_call: TRBV11-1; clone_size: -; cdr3_aa: CASSLGQTTYEQYF
j_call: TRBJ2-1; v_call: TRBV4-3; clone_size: many; cdr3_aa: CASSPTVYNEQFF
j_call: TRBJ1-2; v_call: TRBV11-3; clone_size: -; cdr3_aa: CASRSRNRGVINYGYTF
j_call: TRBJ2-4; v_call: TRBV5-1; clone_size: once; cdr3_aa: CASSVGTEKNIQYF
j_call: TRBJ1-2; v_call: TRBV28; clone_size: -; cdr3_aa: CASSPAGTGRGYTF
j_call: TRBJ1-2; v_call: TRBV7-9; clone_size: few; cdr3_aa: CASSTTGQSSGYTF
j_call: TRBJ2-7; v_call: TRBV5-1; clone_size: -; cdr3_aa: CASSLAPGLGSYEQYF